One and the same sample provided the 3 T cell receptor beta chains below, sequenced in a study of cytomegalovirus exposure and HLA in healthy donors. Both 60 Vbeta primers and 13 Jbeta primers went into the PCR. Profiling relied on immunoSEQ multiplex PCR, and the TCRdb table lists in-frame clones only, not all of them. The repertoire includes approximately 160,000 clones, around 80% of them detected once, and around 3.2% sits in the top ten. Sample: PBMCs. These receptors all come from a woman between 50 and 59 years old in good health and CMV-seropositive.

The V gene is TRBV2, the J gene TRBJ2-7, with 9 bases that match TRBD2. Germline-derived CDR1 and CDR2 are SNHLY and FYNNEI. The trim removed 3 bases at V and 6 bases at J, leaving 6 bases unmatched. This CDR3 comprises 14 residues. CDR3 coding DNA: TGTGCCAGCAGTGAGGGCGGGGGGGGGATCGAGCAGTACTTC. Translating it yields CASSEGGGGIEQYF.

The V gene is TRBV5-1, the J gene TRBJ1-1; perhaps TRBD1 as D (6 bases). Per the germline V gene, CDR1 is SGHRS and CDR2 is YFSETQ. V shed 0 bases and J shed 3 bases, with 15 bases lying between them. The CDR3 runs 16 residues. CDR3 DNA: TGCGCCAGCAGCTTGGGGGTGGCCTCAGGGGACACTGAAGCTTTCTTT. Amino acids: CASSLGVASGDTEAFF.

V usage is TRBV5-1 and J usage is TRBJ2-1; 9 positions agree with TRBD2. Per germline, CDR1 SGHRS and CDR2 YFSETQ. The CDR3 has 16 amino acids. The V segment lost 4 bases and the J segment 7 bases; nucleotides outside the gene matches: 12. CDR3 in DNA: TGCGCCAGCAGCGTGGGCCCGGCGGGGGGGTCAAATGAGCAGTTCTTC. This gives the protein CASSVGPAGGSNEQFF.